This paragraph covers one TCR beta chain sequence. This sample is drawn from a study of blood T cell repertoires in COVID-19. Sequenced by immunoSEQ multiplex PCR; TCRdb stores in-frame clones only, minus some. The data show 200,000 to 300,000 clones, 70% to 90% seen once. Each participant's cohort was designated according to participant-reported clinical history. From germline, CDR1 is SGHNT and CDR2 YYREEE (reference sequence). The CDR3 is 15 residues long. The trim removed 7 bases at V and 3 bases at J, leaving 8 bases unmatched. V and J are TRBV5-4 and TRBJ2-5; TRBD1 aligns across 11 bases. The TCR sequence derives from a woman in her forties or fifties with acute COVID-19. The specimen was PBMCs or T cells enriched from blood (not recorded which). The CDR3 loop is CASRPGDRGKETQYF. The CDR3 DNA sequence: TGTGCCAGCCGCCCGGGGGACAGGGGGAAAGAGACCCAGTACTTC. The full variable domain, rest sourced from reference TRBV5-4 and TRBJ2-5, is ETGVTQSPTHLIKTRGQQVTLRCSSQSGHNTVSWYQQALGQGPQFIFQYYREEENGRGNFPPRFSGLQFPNYSSELNVNALELDDSALYLCASRPGDRGKETQYFGPGTRLLVL.